This T cell receptor beta chain appears in the sequencing data of a study of shared clonotypes between healthy human individuals. Study-wide points: Researchers found naive subsets generally carried larger estimated richness than memory subsets. Clonotypes shared by all four donors outscored non-shared clonotypes in generation probability.

The CDR3 is 12 amino acids. Trimming removed 6 bases from V and 7 bases from J, with 7 bases in between. Germline V gene sequence: CDR1 MDHEN, CDR2 SYDVKM. A note on this clone: What it recognizes is unknown.

Every immunoSEQ plate was one replicate of a subset's evenly spread DNA. Method: immunoSEQ multiplex PCR; TCRdb's copy keeps in-frame clones and lacks some. The profile shows fewer than 3 million clones, about nine tenths of them singletons. Sequences were obtained from naive CD4+ T cells from PBMCs. Subset denoted: CD45RA+ positively selected. This TCR came from a man aged 18 to 29 in good health. Some clones in this sample may be carry-over from other donors' samples. The rearrangement joins TRBV28 to TRBJ1-6; D remains ambiguous. CDR3 sequence (DNA): TGTGCCAGCAGCCCCGAAAATTCACCCCTCCACTTT. This codes for CASSPENSPLHF.